This T cell receptor (beta chain) was sequenced during a study of molecular identifiers for immune sequencing clone quantification. TCR libraries were built in bulk with a published protocol and specific TCR primers. Via MiXCR, TCRdb re-called the PCR reads, giving one row per CDR3 protein. The table lists about 320,000 distinct CDR3 sequences, about a fifth of them singletons. Broader study findings: Whereas naive cells kept under 1% of molecules in clones above 20 RNA copies, such clones held over 98% in effectors.

Germline assignment: CDR1 LGHNA and CDR2 YNFKEQ. CDR3 size: 16 residues. V was clipped by 0 bases and J by 7 bases, with 18 bases between them. At least ten counts were recorded for this clonotype. Its antigen is unknown. Naive CD8 T cells were sorted as CD8+CD4-CCR7+CD45RA+. Material: naive CD8+ T cells from blood, with Jurkat cell RNA spiked in. Regarding subset: FACS-sorted CD8+CD4-CCR7+CD45RA+ naive T cells. V usage is TRBV4-2 and J usage is TRBJ1-1, with a possible D match to TRBD1 (6 bases). The source is a human donor in good health. Some libraries in this study had Jurkat cell RNA spiked in. In DNA form, the CDR3 reads TGTGCCAGCAGCCAAGATGAGGGGGGCCCCGCAATTGAAGCTTTCTTT. The encoded protein is CASSQDEGGPAIEAFF.